This record looks at one T cell receptor (beta chain) sequence and its context. The antigen is undetermined. Naive CD8 cells were CD45RO-negative, positively selected for CCR7, excluding terminally differentiated effector memory CD45RA+ cells. The material for each subset, its genomic DNA, was split evenly across several immunoSEQ plates. The protocol was immunoSEQ multiplex PCR, while the TCRdb copy is restricted to in-frame clones and leaves out a portion. Among 550,000 to 600,000 clones listed, roughly 98% were seen once. The data belong to a study of shared clonotypes between healthy human individuals. Study results and limitations: The expectation was that sequencing depth would affect clonotype sharing among donors.

Per germline, CDR1 SGHVS and CDR2 FNYEAQ. This CDR3 is 14 amino acids long. The V gene lost 1 base and the J gene lost 2 bases, with 8 bases spanning the gap. The V and J genes are TRBV7-6 and TRBJ2-5, with D perhaps TRBD2 (6 bases). Source material: naive CD8+ T cells sorted from blood. This TCR was recovered from a man aged 30-40 years in good health. In DNA form, the CDR3 reads TGTGCCAGCAGCTTAGATGGGGGGCAAGAGACCCAGTACTTC. Translation gives CASSLDGGQETQYF.